This T cell receptor beta chain is from a study of molecular identifiers for immune sequencing clone quantification. Each library that profiled naive CD8 cells came from 20,000 to 1,000,000 sorted cells with 10%, 30% or 50% RNA. Naive CD8 T cells were FACS-sorted by CD8+CD4-CCR7+CD45RA+ markers. Regarding the study as a whole: Among 900,000 to 1,000,000 naive cells, spiked Jurkat TCR RNA from a single cell was reportedly detectable.

This clonotype was found many times. Its antigen remains unidentified. Germline assignment: CDR1 SGHTA and CDR2 FQGTGA. The CDR3 covers 16 residues. Trimming removed 5 bases from V and 5 bases from J, with 19 bases in between. Via MiXCR, TCRdb re-called the PCR reads, giving one row per CDR3 protein. The sample yields 250,000 to 400,000 distinct CDR3 sequences, about a fifth seen once. The genes are TRBV7-3 and TRBJ2-1, with D possibly being TRBD1 (6 bases). The sequence derives from a human donor in good health. Some libraries in this study had Jurkat cell RNA spiked in. The specimen sequenced was naive CD8+ T cells from blood, with Jurkat cell RNA spiked in. Noted subset: FACS-sorted CD8+CD4-CCR7+CD45RA+ naive T cells. DNA for the CDR3: TGTGCCAGCAGCCCCCGGACAGCGCTTACCAACAATGAGCAGTTCTTC. Protein: CASSPRTALTNNEQFF.